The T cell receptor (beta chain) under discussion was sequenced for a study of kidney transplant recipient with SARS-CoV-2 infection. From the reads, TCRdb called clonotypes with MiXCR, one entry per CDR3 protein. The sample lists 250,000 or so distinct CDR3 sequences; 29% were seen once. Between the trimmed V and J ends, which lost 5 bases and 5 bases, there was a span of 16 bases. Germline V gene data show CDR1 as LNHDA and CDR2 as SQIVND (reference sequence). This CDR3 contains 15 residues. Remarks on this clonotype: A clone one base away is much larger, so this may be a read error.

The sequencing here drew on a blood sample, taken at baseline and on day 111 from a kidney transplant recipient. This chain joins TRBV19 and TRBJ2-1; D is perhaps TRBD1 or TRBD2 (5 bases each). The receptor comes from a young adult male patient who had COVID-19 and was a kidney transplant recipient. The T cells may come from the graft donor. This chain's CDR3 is CASSLGTLEHNEQFF. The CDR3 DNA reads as TGTGCCAGTAGTCTAGGGACCCTGGAACACAATGAGCAGTTCTTC.